The next 16 T cell receptor beta chains were all read from a single sample in a study of blood T cells in healthy people across ages. The authors ran a second PCR of about 7 to 11 cycles using a sample-barcoded 5' primer and a J-beta primer mix. TCRdb processed the 5' RACE reads anew with MiXCR; each CDR3 protein has one entry. The sample records approximately 850,000 distinct CDR3 sequences, around 43% being singletons. Sequenced sample: blood. Receptors were obtained from a man in his 60s in good health.

In its sample, this clonotype was seen a few times. The chain recombines TRBV4-1 with TRBJ1-5; D gene ambiguous. The CDR3 length is 16 residues. The ends were cut back, 4 bases at V and 0 bases at J, with 13 bases in the middle. Germline V lookup: CDR1 MGHRA, CDR2 YSYEKL. CDR3 DNA sequence: TGCGCCAGCAGCCCTTCATCGCATTATAGCAATCAGCCCCAGCATTTT. It yields the protein CASSPSSHYSNQPQHF.

This clonotype was observed a few times. The chain is built from TRBV30 and TRBJ1-1; maybe TRBD1 (5 bases). Trimming stripped 3 bases from V and 3 bases from J, with 11 bases between. The CDR3 extends over 13 amino acids. Germline V gene sequence: CDR1 GTSNPN, CDR2 SVGIG (reference sequence). CDR3: CAWRRGRDTEAFF. The CDR3 nucleotides read TGTGCCTGGAGGAGGGGCAGGGACACTGAAGCTTTCTTT.

This clonotype has only a few counts. The CDR3 sequence is CASSRDSSFYGYTF. The DNA of the CDR3 is TGCGCCAGCAGCCGGGACAGCTCCTTCTATGGCTACACCTTC. The J gene is TRBJ1-2, the V gene TRBV5-1; 7 bases are a match to TRBD1. CDR1 and CDR2 (germline): SGHRS, YFSETQ. CDR3 size: 14 residues. With 4 bases clipped from V and 4 bases from J, the junction kept 7 bases outside the gene matches.

The V and J genes are TRBV27 and TRBJ1-6, with D unresolved. The CDR3 runs to 15 residues. Germline CDR1 and CDR2: MNHEY and SMNVEV (reference sequence). Trimming shortened V by 1 base and J by 6 bases, and 10 bases separated the two germline ends. CDR3 amino acids: CASSLFGGSNSPLHF. Here the CDR3 DNA reads TGTGCCAGCAGTTTATTTGGAGGGAGTAATTCACCCCTCCACTTT.

This clonotype was seen only a few times. The chain is built from TRBV12-5 and TRBJ2-5; TRBD1 agrees at 10 bases. V trimming: 5 bases; J trimming: 4 bases; junction bases outside the gene matches: 4. This CDR3 region has 14 residues. Germline assignment: CDR1 LGHNT and CDR2 FRNRAP. In DNA, the CDR3 is TGTGCTAGTGGTAGACAGGGGGCTAGAGAGACCCAGTACTTC. It yields the protein CASGRQGARETQYF.

V usage is TRBV6-2 or TRBV6-3 and J usage is TRBJ1-1; a possible D gene is TRBD1 (5 bases). The germline V gene has CDR1 MNHEY and CDR2 SVGEGT. The CDR3 totals 13 residues. Between the trimmed V and J ends, which lost 5 bases and 3 bases, there was a span of 10 bases. CDR3 in DNA: TGTGCCAGCAGTAATTTCAGGGACACTGAAGCTTTCTTT. Translating it yields CASSNFRDTEAFF.

This clonotype was counted between two and nine times. This chain uses TRBV7-9 with TRBJ2-4, with D possibly being TRBD2 (5 bases). The J call may be mistaken, given a closer DNA end match to TRBJ2-7. Germline-derived CDR1 and CDR2 are SEHNR and FQNEAQ (reference sequence). CDR3 length: 12 amino acids. CDR3 in DNA: TGTGCCAGCGGATCGGGGACCTACGAGCAGTACTTC. This encodes CASGSGTYEQYF.

The V call is TRBV15, the J call TRBJ1-2, with D possibly matching TRBD1 (6 bases). The CDR3 length is 16 residues. The V end was cut by 3 bases, the J end by 8 bases, with 22 bases between. Germline V gene data show CDR1 as LNHNV and CDR2 as YYDKDF (reference sequence). CDR3 sequence: CATSSEQDRLWRGYTF. In DNA form, the CDR3 reads TGTGCCACCAGCAGCGAGCAGGACAGACTATGGCGGGGCTACACCTTC. Full variable domain (outside the CDR3, taken from reference TRBV15 and TRBJ1-2): DAMVIQNPRYQVTQFGKPVTLSCSQTLNHNVMYWYQQKSSQAPKLLFHYYDKDFNNEADTPDNFQSRRPNTSFCFLDIRSPGLGDTAMYLCATSSEQDRLWRGYTFGSGTRLTVV.

This clonotype came up a few times. The gene calls are TRBV9 and TRBJ1-2; 7 bases align to TRBD1. The CDR3 loop spans 16 amino acids. CDR1 is SGDLS, CDR2 YYNGEE, per germline. V shed 6 bases, J shed 1 base, and the junction held 12 bases outside the gene matches. The chain's CDR3 is CASTQGSPTNNYGYTF. The CDR3 coding sequence is TGTGCCAGCACACAGGGGAGCCCAACTAATAACTATGGCTACACCTTC.

The chain has TRBV7-2 and TRBJ2-5; 9 nucleotides agree with TRBD1. The CDR3 covers 15 residues. V was pared by 5 bases and J by 6 bases, with 10 bases of the junction left unmatched. Germline lookup yields CDR1 SGHTA and CDR2 FQGNSA. For the CDR3, the DNA is TGTGCCAGCAGCCTTTCACAGGGGGCAATACAGACCCAGTACTTC. This codes for CASSLSQGAIQTQYF.

In its sample, this clonotype was seen a few times. The genes are TRBV7-8 and TRBJ2-5; 9 bases are a match to TRBD2. The CDR3 sequence is 17 residues long. Germline V gives CDR1 SGHVS, CDR2 FQNEAQ. The trim removed 1 base at V and 2 bases at J, leaving 8 bases unmatched. The CDR3 loop reads CASSLVSSGGPQETQYF. CDR3 sequence (DNA): TGTGCCAGCAGCTTAGTTTCAAGCGGGGGGCCGCAAGAGACCCAGTACTTC. The whole variable domain, filled in from reference TRBV7-8 and TRBJ2-5, reads GAGVSQSPRYKVAKRGQDVALRCDPISGHVSLFWYQQALGQGPEFLTYFQNEAQLDKSGLPSDRFFAERPEGSVSTLKIQRTQQEDSAVYLCASSLVSSGGPQETQYFGPGTRLLVL.

This clonotype was counted between two and nine times. The chain carries TRBV15 and TRBJ1-6; D is possibly TRBD1 (6 bases). Germline CDR1 LNHNV, CDR2 YYDKDF (reference sequence). The CDR3 runs to 16 residues. The ends were cut back, 5 bases at V and 7 bases at J, with 18 bases in the middle. Written as DNA, the CDR3 is TGTGCCACCAGCGGGGCGGGGGGCGCCTTGAATTCACCCCTCCACTTT. Translated, it gives CATSGAGGALNSPLHF.

V and J are TRBV18 and TRBJ2-5; either TRBD1 or TRBD2 may supply D (6 bases each). Per germline, CDR1 KGHSH and CDR2 LQKENI. The CDR3 is made up of 16 amino acids. V lost 0 bases to trimming and J lost 2 bases, with 13 bases between them. The CDR3 coding sequence is TGTGCCAGCTCACCACCGTCCGGGGGCCTACAAGAGACCCAGTACTTC. Its protein product is CASSPPSGGLQETQYF.

The chain recombines TRBV6-2 or TRBV6-3 with TRBJ1-6; D remains unclear. The V end lost 8 bases, the J end lost 8 bases, and 19 bases lay between the germline ends. Looked up from germline, CDR1 is MNHEY and CDR2 is SVGEGT. The CDR3 spans 15 residues. DNA of the CDR3: TGTGCCAGCGGTAACGGCGGAAGAATAGATTCACCCCTCCACTTT. Translation: CASGNGGRIDSPLHF.

The V and J genes are TRBV3-1 and TRBJ1-2, with D possibly being TRBD1 (5 bases). The CDR3 is 15 amino acids. Germline V gene data show CDR1 as LGHDT and CDR2 as YNNKEL (reference sequence). Trimming removed 2 bases from V and 2 bases from J, with 12 bases in between. CDR3 sequence: CASSQHRSGNYGYTF. DNA for the CDR3: TGTGCCAGCAGCCAACACAGGTCGGGGAACTATGGCTACACCTTC. Supplemented by reference TRBV3-1 and TRBJ1-2, the full variable domain reads DTAVSQTPKYLVTQMGNDKSIKCEQNLGHDTMYWYKQDSKKFLKIMFSYNNKELIINETVPNRFSPKSPDKAHLNLHINSLELGDSAVYFCASSQHRSGNYGYTFGSGTRLTVV.

Of note for this clonotype: Relative to the germline gene, one junction end is altered; a read error may explain this. The chain has TRBV15 and TRBJ2-3, with 7 bases matching TRBD1. The CDR3 has 18 amino acids. Per germline, CDR1 LNHNV and CDR2 YYDKDF (reference sequence). Written as DNA, the CDR3 is TGTGCCACCAGCGGAGACAGGGCGGTCCGACCCGTGGCAGATACGCAGTATTTT. Translating gives CATSGDRAVRPVADTQYF.